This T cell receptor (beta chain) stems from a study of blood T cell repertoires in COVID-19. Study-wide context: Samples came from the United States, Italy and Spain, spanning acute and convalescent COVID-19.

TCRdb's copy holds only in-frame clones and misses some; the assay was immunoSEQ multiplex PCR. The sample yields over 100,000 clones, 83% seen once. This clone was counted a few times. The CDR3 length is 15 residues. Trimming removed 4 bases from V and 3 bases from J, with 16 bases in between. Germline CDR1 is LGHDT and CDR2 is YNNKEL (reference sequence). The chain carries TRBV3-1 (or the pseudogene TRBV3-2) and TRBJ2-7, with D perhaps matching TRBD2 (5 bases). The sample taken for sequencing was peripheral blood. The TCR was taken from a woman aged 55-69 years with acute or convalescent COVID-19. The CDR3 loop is CASSLGPRAHYEQYF. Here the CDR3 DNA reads TGTGCCAGCAGCCTGGGTCCGAGGGCGCACTACGAGCAGTACTTC.